The clone carrying this TCR beta chain was seen a single time. Antigen: not known. The germline CDR1 and CDR2 sequences are MNHNS and SASEGT. V was clipped by 8 bases and J by 8 bases; unmatched bases: 14. The CDR3 length is 14 residues. These data originate in a study of immune evolution from preneoplasia to lung adenocarcinoma. As for the study in general: HLA loss of heterozygosity: 6% to 7.5% AIS, around 16% MIA, about 31% ADC, none AAH. Study outcomes and limitations: Later-stage lesions appeared to have more T cells, more diversity, less clonality.

Generated by immunoSEQ multiplex PCR, the TCRdb table keeps only in-frame clones and is missing some. The sample shows some 37,000 clones, 74% of them seen only once. Patients had resection in Japan or China between the mid-2010s and the late 2010s. Two lung cancer pathologists independently confirmed each histologic diagnosis. Sequencing was carried out using FFPE invasive lung adenocarcinoma tissue. The clonotype originates from a person in their sixties with lung adenocarcinoma. The rearrangement links TRBV6-1 to TRBJ1-1; 7 bases agree with TRBD1. The CDR3: CASYVRGLGPEAFF. The DNA of the CDR3 is TGTGCCAGCTACGTTAGGGGGCTGGGACCCGAAGCTTTCTTT.